The T cell receptor (beta chain) described here comes from a study of OX40 agonist ivuxolimab in advanced cancers. For context, the study as a whole: The costimulatory receptor OX40 (CD134) was targeted by ivuxolimab, a fully human IgG2 agonistic monoclonal antibody. Intravenous ivuxolimab was administered to patients every 2 weeks at six dose levels: 0.01, 0.1, 0.3, 1.5, 3 and 10 mg/kg. Patients were allowed to have had prior anti-PD-1, anti-PD-L1 or anti-CTLA-4 therapy, and 40% of the dose-escalation patients had been treated with checkpoint inhibitors. A male proportion of roughly 80% and a mean age of around 60 years, ranging from roughly 20 to 80, were recorded for the dose-escalation cohort. Of the approximately 53 patients in dose escalation, about 20 had hepatocellular carcinoma, around 15 had melanoma, 9 had renal cell carcinoma and 9 had head and neck cancer. The point of sequencing TCRbeta in the periphery was to test whether ivuxolimab changed TCR sequence diversity and drove clonal T-cell expansion. The paper covers the monotherapy dose-escalation part of the phase I ivuxolimab trial, which included N = 52 patients. Three dose-escalation patients achieved partial responses, one with hepatocellular carcinoma and two with cutaneous melanoma. Overall study outcomes, separate from this receptor: Low levels of normalized T-cell clonal expansion were also seen in some patients who did not respond. In the 0.1-3.0 mg/kg groups, partial responders had among the lowest normalized peripheral clonal expansion, particularly in CD8+ T cells. At doses of 0.1 to 3.0 mg/kg, clonal expansion of both CD4+ and CD8+ T cells in blood was seen between baseline and week 6. Antigen specificity was not determined for the clonally expanded peripheral T cells. After ivuxolimab, more expanded clones were found on average in CD8+ T cells than in CD4+ T cells.

The trial excluded patients who had a history of autoimmune disease or were on systemic immunosuppression. Peripheral blood for TCR sequencing was drawn from every dose cohort at baseline, at cycle 4 day 1 and at cycle 7 day 1. Samples were obtained from an open-label, multicenter, first-in-human phase I dose-escalation trial of ivuxolimab. Adults with locally advanced or metastatic melanoma, renal cell carcinoma, hepatocellular carcinoma or head and neck squamous cell carcinoma were enrolled in the trial. Before TCR sequencing, CD4+ and CD8+ T cells were separately sorted from peripheral blood. For sequencing of the TCRbeta CDR3 region, genomic DNA was extracted from the sorted cells. TCRbeta CDR3 regions were sequenced using the immunoSEQ Assay. Not all clones reach the TCRdb copy of this immuneACCESS table, which keeps in-frame sequences only. Checked studies attribute under half of the gap to unresolved V genes and leave the rest unexplained. This sample gives 25,000 to 30,000 clones in total; more than 75% of them show up just once. The ten largest clones take up nearly 15% of the sample.

This clone was counted once. Its antigen is currently not known. Base qualities are not at hand, and no much larger clone is one base apart. The sequence was obtained from an adult with an advanced solid tumor such as melanoma, head and neck, liver or kidney cancer. Here the sequenced sample was CD4+ or CD8+ T cells sorted from blood, taken in a trial of the OX40 agonist ivuxolimab.

Here is the DNA: TGTGCCAGCAGCGCAGCCGGGACTAGCGTATACAATGAGCAGTTCTTC. It codes for CASSAAGTSVYNEQFF. The sequence links TRBV9 to TRBJ2-1; TRBD2 matches 10 bases in the middle. The CDR3 numbers 16 residues from cysteine through phenylalanine. Only the CDR3 DNA stays, 48 bases, in frame from base 1. Trimming accounts for 3 bases at V and 4 bases at J, while the number of junction bases matched to no gene is 7. Based on the germline V gene, the CDR1 and CDR2 sequences are SGDLS and YYNGEE.